These 26 T cell receptor beta chains share one sample of origin, sequenced in a study of spatial heterogeneity in lung cancer. The study, taken as a whole, reports: In tumors, expanded intratumoral alpha and beta TCR counts tracked mutation counts.

MiXCR, applied by TCRdb to the 5' RACE reads, yields one record per CDR3 protein. The repertoire holds about 7,400 distinct CDR3 sequences, with less than 8.5% as singletons. For these TCRs, the target antigens are not known. Time point given: sample taken at primary tumor resection. Material: lung tumor tissue, obtained at surgery. Receptors were obtained from a male donor with early-stage non-small cell lung cancer.

Within the sample, this clonotype is medium-sized. This chain uses TRBV6-5 with TRBJ1-6, with D perhaps TRBD1 (6 bases). V lost 6 bases and J 9 bases, leaving 15 bases between the germline ends. CDR1 and CDR2 from the germline V gene are MNHEY and SVGAGI. The CDR3 length is 14 residues. CDR3 loop: CASSPTGPRSPLHF. CDR3 DNA sequence: TGTGCCAGCAGCCCCACAGGGCCCCGTTCACCCCTCCACTTT.

This clonotype was counted many times. This chain uses TRBV5-6 with TRBJ2-3; a possible D gene is TRBD2 (6 bases). The ends were cut back, 4 bases at V and 1 base at J, with 10 bases in the middle. Germline CDR1 is SGHDT and CDR2 is YYEEEE. There are 14 residues in the CDR3. The CDR3 here is CASSRPGGTDTQYF. For the CDR3, the DNA is TGTGCCAGCAGCAGGCCGGGGGGCACAGATACGCAGTATTTT.

This clonotype was counted ten times or more. The genes are TRBV2 and TRBJ2-1; D is perhaps TRBD1 or TRBD2 (5 bases each). CDR1 is SNHLY and CDR2 is FYNNEI in the germline V gene. There are 16 residues in the CDR3. The V gene lost 5 bases and the J gene lost 0 bases, with 14 bases spanning the gap. The CDR3 nucleotides are TGTGCCAGCAGTCCCGGGACGGATAGCTCCTACAATGAGCAGTTCTTC. Translating gives CASSPGTDSSYNEQFF. The complete variable domain, with remaining parts taken from reference TRBV2 and TRBJ2-1, reads EPEVTQTPSHQVTQMGQEVILRCVPISNHLYFYWYRQILGQKVEFLVSFYNNEISEKSEIFDDQFSVERPDGSNFTLKIRSTKLEDSAMYFCASSPGTDSSYNEQFFGPGTRLTVL.

This clonotype was seen repeatedly, ten times or more. The V and J genes are TRBV5-1 and TRBJ2-3; 11 bases are a match to TRBD2. J gave up 2 bases and V 4 bases, and 12 bases lay outside the gene matches. Per germline, CDR1 SGHRS and CDR2 YFSETQ. The CDR3 length is 18 residues. The CDR3 here is CASSGAVSSGRATDTQYF. CDR3 DNA sequence: TGCGCCAGCAGCGGTGCCGTCAGTAGCGGGAGGGCCACAGATACGCAGTATTTT. Complete variable domain (other parts from reference TRBV5-1 and TRBJ2-3): KAGVTQTPRYLIKTRGQQVTLSCSPISGHRSVSWYQQTPGQGLQFLFEYFSETQRNKGNFPGRFSGRQFSNSRSEMNVSTLELGDSALYLCASSGAVSSGRATDTQYFGPGTRLTVL.

This clonotype was picked up a small number of times. This chain connects TRBV24-1 to TRBJ2-3; 9 bases fit TRBD1. CDR3 length: 14 amino acids. V gave up 8 bases and J gave up 3 bases; unmatched junction bases: 5. Germline CDR1 and CDR2: KGHDR and SFDVKD. CDR3 sequence (DNA): TGTGCCACCAAAGACAGGGGGGGAACAGATACGCAGTATTTT. This translates into CATKDRGGTDTQYF.

Judged by abundance, this clonotype is medium-sized. The chain uses TRBV12-3 or TRBV12-4 and TRBJ1-2; the D gene is possibly TRBD1 (5 bases). The CDR3 contains 12 residues. Trimming took off 4 bases at V and 3 bases at J, with 6 bases between the two ends. CDR3 DNA sequence: TGTGCCAGCAGTTCGGGGGACTATGGCTACACCTTC. Its protein is CASSSGDYGYTF.

This clonotype was counted between two and nine times. The chain recombines TRBV2 with TRBJ2-1; D is unclear. Germline CDR1 and CDR2: SNHLY and FYNNEI. V lost 1 base and J 5 bases, leaving 3 bases between the germline ends. The CDR3 is 12 residues long. The CDR3 reads CASSEEDNEQFF. CDR3 DNA: TGTGCCAGCAGTGAAGAGGACAATGAGCAGTTCTTC.

In this sample, this clonotype turned up many times. The chain recombines TRBV18 with TRBJ1-6, with D perhaps TRBD1 (6 bases). Germline values: CDR1 KGHSH, CDR2 LQKENI. V lost 2 bases, J lost 4 bases, and 9 bases lay in between. This CDR3 has 15 amino acids. The CDR3 loop reads CASSPVTGYNSPLHF. Here the CDR3 DNA reads TGTGCCAGCTCACCAGTGACAGGTTATAATTCACCCCTCCACTTT. The full variable domain, its missing parts supplied by reference TRBV18 and TRBJ1-6, is NAGVMQNPRHLVRRRGQEARLRCSPMKGHSHVYWYRQLPEEGLKFMVYLQKENIIDESGMPKERFSAEFPKEGPSILRIQQVVRGDSAAYFCASSPVTGYNSPLHFGNGTRLTVT.

This clonotype was counted at least ten times. The chain recombines TRBV2 with TRBJ1-4, with 7 bases that match TRBD1. Germline values: CDR1 SNHLY, CDR2 FYNNEI. The length of the CDR3 is 15 residues. With V trimmed by 2 bases and J by 5 bases, 5 bases remained unmatched. DNA of the CDR3: TGTGCCAGCAGTGAACAGGGGGACTACAATGAAAAACTGTTTTTT. The encoded protein is CASSEQGDYNEKLFF.

In its sample, this clonotype was seen many times. The rearrangement uses TRBV3-1 and TRBJ1-1; D not certain. The germline gives CDR1 LGHDT, CDR2 YNNKEL (reference sequence). V lost 0 bases to trimming and J lost 2 bases, with 16 bases between them. The length of the CDR3 is 17 residues. The CDR3, as DNA: TGTGCCAGCAGCCAAGATGAAAGGATTATGAGAAACACTGAAGCTTTCTTT. Translated, it gives CASSQDERIMRNTEAFF.

In this sample, this clonotype turned up many times. J is TRBJ1-1 and V is TRBV20-1, with D unclear. Trimming stripped 0 bases from V and 0 bases from J, with 11 bases between. CDR1 is DFQATT, CDR2 SNEGSKA, per germline (reference sequence). The CDR3 covers 15 residues. The CDR3 spells CSARDQRTVNTEAFF. CDR3 in DNA: TGCAGTGCTAGAGATCAACGTACAGTGAACACTGAAGCTTTCTTT.

Judged by abundance, this clonotype is medium-sized. The chain recombines TRBV7-2 with TRBJ1-4, with D possibly matching TRBD1 (6 bases). The V and J ends lost 0 bases and 5 bases respectively, with 10 bases between them. CDR3 length: 15 residues. Germline-derived CDR1 and CDR2 are SGHTA and FQGNSA. CDR3 DNA: TGTGCCAGCAGCTTAGCACAGGGTTGGAATGAAAAACTGTTTTTT. It codes for CASSLAQGWNEKLFF.

The table lists this clonotype with many counts. The rearrangement links TRBV28 to TRBJ2-4, with D uncertain. Trimming pared 6 bases from V and 5 bases from J, leaving 11 bases between. Germline V gives CDR1 MDHEN, CDR2 SYDVKM. The CDR3 has 13 amino acids. The DNA for the CDR3 is TGTGCCAGCAGGACGAGTAATGAAAACATTCAGTACTTC. This translates into CASRTSNENIQYF.

This clonotype counts as medium-sized. The chain combines TRBV20-1 with TRBJ2-5; D uncertain. Looked up from germline, CDR1 is DFQATT and CDR2 is SNEGSKA (reference sequence). Trimming removed 0 bases at V and 0 bases at J, with 5 bases between. This CDR3 region has 13 residues. The CDR3 DNA is TGCAGTGCTAGAGATAATTACCAAGAGACCCAGTACTTC. This codes for CSARDNYQETQYF.

At least ten counts were recorded for this clonotype. V and J are TRBV20-1 and TRBJ2-7; no clear D gene. Trimming removed 5 bases from V and 0 bases from J, with 8 bases in between. The germline gives CDR1 DFQATT, CDR2 SNEGSKA (reference sequence). CDR3 length equals 12 residues. CDR3 in amino acids: CSAWGNSYEQYF. The CDR3 bases are TGCAGTGCTTGGGGAAACTCCTACGAGCAGTACTTC.

This clonotype was seen just once. This chain joins TRBV11-2 and TRBJ2-2; no clear D gene. Trimming shortened V by 9 bases and J by 6 bases, and 8 bases separated the two germline ends. Germline CDR1 SGHAT, CDR2 FQNNGV. CDR3 length equals 11 residues. CDR3 DNA sequence: TGTGCCAGTAGAGACCCCGGGGAGCTGTTTTTT. Translation: CASRDPGELFF. The variable domain in full, with the rest retrieved from reference TRBV11-2 and TRBJ2-2, is EAGVAQSPRYKIIEKRQSVAFWCNPISGHATLYWYQQILGQGPKLLIQFQNNGVVDDSQLPKDRFSAERLKGVDSTLKIQPAKLEDSAVYLCASRDPGELFFGEGSRLTVL.

In its sample, this clonotype was seen many times. The rearrangement links TRBV10-3 to TRBJ2-3, with TRBD2 identical over 9 bases. This CDR3 region has 16 residues. Germline V gene data show CDR1 as ENHRY and CDR2 as SYGVKD. J was trimmed by 6 bases and V by 4 bases; bases with no gene match: 11. CDR3 amino acids: CAISVFRGRAPDTQYF. CDR3 DNA: TGTGCCATCAGTGTGTTCCGCGGGAGGGCCCCGGATACGCAGTATTTT.

By share of the sample, this clonotype is medium-sized. CDR3 region: CASSFVTGPPNTEAFF. The CDR3 DNA reads as TGTGCCAGCAGTTTTGTAACAGGCCCCCCGAACACTGAAGCTTTCTTT. The chain joins TRBV28 to TRBJ1-1; D is possibly TRBD1 (5 bases). This CDR3 has 16 amino acids. Per germline, CDR1 MDHEN and CDR2 SYDVKM. The V end was cut by 3 bases, the J end by 1 base, with 15 bases between.

There are many counts of this clonotype. The V call is TRBV7-2, the J call TRBJ2-3, with 7 nucleotides matching TRBD2. Germline lookup yields CDR1 SGHTA and CDR2 FQGNSA. The CDR3 runs to 15 residues. V shed 6 bases, J shed 5 bases, and the junction held 11 bases outside the gene matches. Here the CDR3 DNA reads TGTGCCAGCAGTGGAGCGGGGTCAAGGGGAGATACGCAGTATTTT. It codes for CASSGAGSRGDTQYF.

This clonotype was recorded at least ten times. The V gene is TRBV11-2, the J gene TRBJ1-3; D might be TRBD1 (5 bases). V was shortened by 5 bases and J by 4 bases, with 15 bases between the two germline ends. Germline CDR1 and CDR2: SGHAT and FQNNGV. The CDR3 runs to 15 residues. The CDR3 loop reads CASSLSLTAGNTIYF. The CDR3 DNA reads TGTGCCAGCAGCCTCTCCCTGACAGCCGGAAACACCATATATTTT.

This clonotype was seen repeatedly, ten times or more. The V and J genes are TRBV4-2 and TRBJ2-2; D is possibly TRBD1 or TRBD2 (5 bases each). The CDR3 is 13 residues long. Germline V gives CDR1 LGHNA, CDR2 YNFKEQ. The V and J ends lost 1 base and 5 bases respectively, with 5 bases between them. CDR3 amino acids: CASSQGGTGELFF. As DNA, the CDR3 is TGTGCCAGCAGCCAAGGGGGGACCGGGGAGCTGTTTTTT.

This clonotype occurred many times. The chain joins TRBV28 to TRBJ1-5, with TRBD1 as a possible D gene (6 bases). The CDR3 length is 15 residues. V gave up 7 bases and J gave up 8 bases, with 21 bases separating them. The germline V gene encodes CDR1 MDHEN and CDR2 SYDVKM. The CDR3 is CASNLHGTSIKPQHF. Written as DNA, the CDR3 is TGTGCCAGCAACCTCCACGGGACAAGTATAAAGCCCCAGCATTTT.

This clonotype is medium-sized within its sample. V usage is TRBV11-2 and J usage is TRBJ2-6; D is unresolved. The germline CDR1 and CDR2 sequences are SGHAT and FQNNGV. The CDR3 has 14 residues. V lost 4 bases and J 6 bases, leaving 10 bases between the germline ends. The CDR3 spells CASSSRNEANVLTF. The CDR3 DNA follows: TGTGCCAGCAGCTCCCGGAACGAGGCCAACGTCCTGACTTTC.

This clonotype was counted at least ten times. CDR3 bases: TGCGCCAGCAGCGTGAATGAGGGGGTTGAGCAGTACTTC. Translation: CASSVNEGVEQYF. The V call is TRBV5-1, the J call TRBJ2-7; tentative D call: TRBD1 (6 bases). Germline values: CDR1 SGHRS, CDR2 YFSETQ. V dropped 4 bases and J dropped 7 bases, with 15 bases sitting between them. The CDR3 covers 13 residues.

This clonotype was counted at least ten times. CDR3 sequence (DNA): TGTGCCAGCAGCTTGGACCAAGAGACCAGCTACACCTTC. Translated: CASSLDQETSYTF. The chain carries TRBV7-9 and TRBJ1-2; D ambiguous. CDR1 is SEHNR and CDR2 is FQNEAQ in the germline V gene (reference sequence). V lost 3 bases and J lost 9, with 14 bases in between. The CDR3 runs to 13 residues.

This clonotype came up many times. The chain recombines TRBV7-7 with TRBJ2-5, with D perhaps matching TRBD2 (8 bases). Per germline, CDR1 SSHAT and CDR2 FNYEAQ (reference sequence). This CDR3 region has 23 residues. V gave up 1 base and J gave up 3 bases, with 36 bases separating them. The CDR3 bases are TGTGCCAGCAGCTTAGAAGACAGGGTGTTGCCGTGGAGCCCGGGACTAGAAGAAGAGACCCAGTACTTC. Translated, it gives CASSLEDRVLPWSPGLEEETQYF. Using reference TRBV7-7 and TRBJ2-5 for the parts outside the CDR3, the full variable domain is GAGVSQSPRYKVTKRGQDVTLRCDPISSHATLYWYQQALGQGPEFLTYFNYEAQPDKSGLPSDRFSAERPEGSISTLTIQRTEQRDSAMYRCASSLEDRVLPWSPGLEEETQYFGPGTRLLVL.